The entry that follows covers one TCR beta chain sequence. CDR1 is MNHEY and CDR2 is SVGAGI in the germline V gene. V lost 2 bases to trimming and J lost 1 base, with 14 bases between them. This CDR3 contains 16 residues. This sample stems from a study of T cells after yellow fever vaccination. One entry per CDR3 protein results from TCRdb running MiXCR on the 5' RACE reads. Found here are around 590,000 distinct CDR3 sequences, around 12% of them singletons; the top ten hold more than 13%. The TCR sequence derives from a man aged 30-40 years who received the YFV17D yellow fever vaccine. The rearrangement links TRBV6-5 to TRBJ2-5, with D possibly TRBD2 on 6 matching bases. The sample was PBMCs, taken on the day of the yellow fever booster vaccination. The CDR3 DNA sequence: TGTGCCAGCAGTTACCTCAACCGGGACTTCCAAGAGACCCAGTACTTC. Translated: CASSYLNRDFQETQYF.